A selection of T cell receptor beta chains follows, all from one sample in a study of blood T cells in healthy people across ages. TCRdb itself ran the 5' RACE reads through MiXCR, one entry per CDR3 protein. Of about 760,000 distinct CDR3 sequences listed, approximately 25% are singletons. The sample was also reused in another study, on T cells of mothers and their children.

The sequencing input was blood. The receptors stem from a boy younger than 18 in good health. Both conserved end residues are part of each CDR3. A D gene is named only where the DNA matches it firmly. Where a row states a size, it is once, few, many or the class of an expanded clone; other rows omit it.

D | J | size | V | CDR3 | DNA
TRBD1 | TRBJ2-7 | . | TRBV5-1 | CASSPGQAFSYEQYF | TGCGCCAGCAGCCCCGGACAGGCGTTCTCCTACGAGCAGTACTTC
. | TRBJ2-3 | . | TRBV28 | CASSRPRGGDWGLASTDTQYF | TGTGCCAGCAGCCGCCCCCGGGGAGGCGACTGGGGACTGGCTAGCACAGATACGCAGTATTTT
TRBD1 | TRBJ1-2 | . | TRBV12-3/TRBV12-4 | CASSTGGNYGYTF | TGTGCCAGCAGCACAGGGGGTAACTATGGCTACACCTTC
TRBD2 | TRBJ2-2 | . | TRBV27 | CASNGLGDSTGELFF | TGTGCCAGCAATGGACTAGGAGACAGCACCGGGGAGCTGTTTTTT
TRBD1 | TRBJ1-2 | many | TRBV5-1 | CASSLQGRNGYTF | TGCGCCAGCAGCTTACAGGGGCGGAATGGCTACACCTTC
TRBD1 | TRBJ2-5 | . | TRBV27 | CASSHTYRGYQETQYF | TGTGCCAGCAGTCACACATACAGGGGGTACCAAGAGACCCAGTACTTC
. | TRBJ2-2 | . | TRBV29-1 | CSVGDRTGELFF | TGCAGCGTGGGAGACAGGACCGGGGAGCTGTTTTTT
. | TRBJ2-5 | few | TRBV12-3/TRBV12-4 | CASSLPDWSQYF | TGTGCCAGCAGCCTTCCTGATTGGTCCCAGTACTTC
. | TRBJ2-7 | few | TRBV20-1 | CSARPTYQVPYEQYF | TGCAGTGCTAGGCCGACCTATCAAGTCCCCTACGAGCAGTACTTC
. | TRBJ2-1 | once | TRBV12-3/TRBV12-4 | CASSLSIEQFF | TGTGCCAGCAGCCTTAGTATTGAGCAGTTCTTC
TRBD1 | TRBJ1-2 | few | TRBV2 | CASKGRGPGGYTF | TGTGCCAGCAAGGGCAGGGGGCCAGGCGGCTACACCTTC
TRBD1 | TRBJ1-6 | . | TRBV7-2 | CASSYRTGGYNSPLHF | TGTGCCAGCAGCTATCGGACAGGGGGCTATAATTCACCCCTCCACTTT
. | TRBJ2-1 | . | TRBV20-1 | CSARDLGVHEQFF | TGCAGTGCTAGAGATCTGGGCGTACATGAGCAGTTCTTC
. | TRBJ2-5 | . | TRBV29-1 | CSGLFGAETQYF | TGCAGCGGGCTGTTCGGGGCAGAGACCCAGTACTTC
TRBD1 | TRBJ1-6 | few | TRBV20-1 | CSARDLTGYSPLHF | TGCAGTGCTAGAGACTTGACAGGGTATTCACCCCTCCACTTT
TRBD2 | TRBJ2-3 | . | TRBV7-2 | CASSRRTSGGAGSTDTQYF | TGTGCCAGCAGCCGGCGGACTAGCGGGGGGGCAGGTAGCACAGATACGCAGTATTTT
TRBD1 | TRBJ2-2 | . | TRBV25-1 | CASSEGQTNTGELFF | TGTGCCAGCAGTGAGGGACAGACGAACACCGGGGAGCTGTTTTTT
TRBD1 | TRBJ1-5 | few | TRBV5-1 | CASSLQGADQPQHF | TGCGCCAGCAGCCTACAGGGGGCGGATCAGCCCCAGCATTTT
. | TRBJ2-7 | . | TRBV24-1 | CATQGGYEQYF | TGTGCCACCCAGGGGGGCTACGAGCAGTACTTC
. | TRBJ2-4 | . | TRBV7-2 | CASSPSVQVPGIQYF | TGTGCCAGCAGCCCCTCGGTACAAGTCCCTGGCATTCAGTACTTC
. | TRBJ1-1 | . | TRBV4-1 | CASSQELGRAEAFF | TGCGCCAGCAGCCAAGAGTTGGGCAGGGCTGAAGCTTTCTTT
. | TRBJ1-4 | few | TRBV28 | CASSAGLAANEKLFF | TGTGCCAGCAGCGCAGGGTTAGCGGCTAATGAAAAACTGTTTTTT
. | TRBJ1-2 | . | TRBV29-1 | CSVPKREDYGYTF | TGCAGCGTTCCGAAGCGGGAGGACTATGGCTACACCTTC
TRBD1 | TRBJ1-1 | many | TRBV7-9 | CASSPPGTVNTEAFF | TGTGCCAGCAGCCCACCTGGGACAGTGAACACTGAAGCTTTCTTT
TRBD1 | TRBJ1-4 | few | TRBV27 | CASRRDRGAEKLFF | TGTGCCAGCAGGCGGGACAGGGGCGCTGAAAAACTGTTTTTT
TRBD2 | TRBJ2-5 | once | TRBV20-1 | CSARGSGRRETQYF | TGCAGTGCTAGAGGTAGCGGGAGGAGAGAGACCCAGTACTTC
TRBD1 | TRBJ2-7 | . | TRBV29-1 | CSARQGFYEQYF | TGCAGCGCTAGACAGGGCTTCTACGAGCAGTACTTC
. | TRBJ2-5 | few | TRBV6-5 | CASSYGSGGRETQYF | TGTGCCAGCAGTTACGGGTCTGGGGGCCGGGAGACCCAGTACTTC